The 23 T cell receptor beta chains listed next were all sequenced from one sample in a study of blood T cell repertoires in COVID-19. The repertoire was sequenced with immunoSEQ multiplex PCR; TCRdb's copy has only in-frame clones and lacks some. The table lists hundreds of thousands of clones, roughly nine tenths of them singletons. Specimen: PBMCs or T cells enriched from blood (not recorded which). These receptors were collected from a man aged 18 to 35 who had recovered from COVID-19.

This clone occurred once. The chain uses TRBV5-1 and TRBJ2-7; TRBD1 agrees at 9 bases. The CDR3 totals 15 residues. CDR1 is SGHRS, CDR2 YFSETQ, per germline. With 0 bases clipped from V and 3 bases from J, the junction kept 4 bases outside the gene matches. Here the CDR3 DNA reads TGCGCCAGCAGCTTGGAGACAGGGGGTTTCTACGAGCAGTACTTC. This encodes CASSLETGGFYEQYF. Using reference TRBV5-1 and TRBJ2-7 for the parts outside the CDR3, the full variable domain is KAGVTQTPRYLIKTRGQQVTLSCSPISGHRSVSWYQQTPGQGLQFLFEYFSETQRNKGNFPGRFSGRQFSNSRSEMNVSTLELGDSALYLCASSLETGGFYEQYFGPGTRLTVT.

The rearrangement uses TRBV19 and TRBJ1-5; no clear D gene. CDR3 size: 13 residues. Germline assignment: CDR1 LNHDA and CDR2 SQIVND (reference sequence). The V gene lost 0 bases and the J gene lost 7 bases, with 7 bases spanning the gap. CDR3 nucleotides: TGTGCCAGTAGTATAGAGGCGGGGCAGCCCCAGCATTTT. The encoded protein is CASSIEAGQPQHF.

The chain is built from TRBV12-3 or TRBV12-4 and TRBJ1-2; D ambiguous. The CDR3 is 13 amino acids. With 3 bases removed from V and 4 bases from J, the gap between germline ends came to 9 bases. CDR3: CASSLSGGYGYTF. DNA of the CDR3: TGTGCCAGCAGTTTGTCGGGAGGCTATGGCTACACCTTC.

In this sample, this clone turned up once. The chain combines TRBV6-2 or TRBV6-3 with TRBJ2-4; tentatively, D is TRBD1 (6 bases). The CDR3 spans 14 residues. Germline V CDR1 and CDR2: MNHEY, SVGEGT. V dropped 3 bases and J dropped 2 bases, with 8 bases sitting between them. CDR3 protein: CASSYGGSKNIQYF. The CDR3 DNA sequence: TGTGCCAGCAGTTATGGGGGCTCCAAAAACATTCAGTACTTC.

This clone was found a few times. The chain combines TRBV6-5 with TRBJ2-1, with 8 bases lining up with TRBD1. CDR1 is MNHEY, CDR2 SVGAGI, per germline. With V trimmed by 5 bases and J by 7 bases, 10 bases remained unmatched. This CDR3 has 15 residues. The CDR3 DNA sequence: TGTGCCAGCAGTCCAGAGCCAGGGGGCTGGAATGAGCAGTTCTTC. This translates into CASSPEPGGWNEQFF.

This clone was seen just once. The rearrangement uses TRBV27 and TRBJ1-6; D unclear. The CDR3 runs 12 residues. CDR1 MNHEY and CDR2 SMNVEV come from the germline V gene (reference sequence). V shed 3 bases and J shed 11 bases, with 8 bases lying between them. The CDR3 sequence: CASSFGFPPLHF. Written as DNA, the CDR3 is TGTGCCAGCAGTTTCGGGTTCCCACCCCTCCACTTT.

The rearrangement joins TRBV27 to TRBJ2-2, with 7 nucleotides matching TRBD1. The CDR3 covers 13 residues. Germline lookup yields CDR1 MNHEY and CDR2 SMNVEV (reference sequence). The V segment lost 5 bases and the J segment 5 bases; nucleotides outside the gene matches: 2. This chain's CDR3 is CASSDRDTGELFF. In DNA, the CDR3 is TGTGCCAGCAGTGACAGGGATACCGGGGAGCTGTTTTTT.

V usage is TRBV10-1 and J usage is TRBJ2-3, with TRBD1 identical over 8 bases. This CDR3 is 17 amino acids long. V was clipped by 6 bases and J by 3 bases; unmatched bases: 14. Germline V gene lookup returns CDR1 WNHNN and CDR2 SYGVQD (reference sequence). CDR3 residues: CASSQDRDKSGTDTQYF. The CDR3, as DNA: TGCGCCAGCAGCCAGGACAGGGATAAGTCGGGAACAGATACGCAGTATTTT.

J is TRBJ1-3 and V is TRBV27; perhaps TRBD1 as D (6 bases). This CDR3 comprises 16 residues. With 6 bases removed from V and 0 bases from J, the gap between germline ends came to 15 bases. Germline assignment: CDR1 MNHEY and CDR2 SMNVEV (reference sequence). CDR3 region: CASSSVRGSSGNTIYF. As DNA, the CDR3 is TGTGCCAGCAGCTCTGTCAGGGGATCCTCTGGAAACACCATATATTTT.

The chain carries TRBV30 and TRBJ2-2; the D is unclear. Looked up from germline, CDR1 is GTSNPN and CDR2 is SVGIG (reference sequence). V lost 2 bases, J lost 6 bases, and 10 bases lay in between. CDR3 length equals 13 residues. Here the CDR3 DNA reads TGTGCCTGGAGTACCCTATTACCCGGGGAGCTGTTTTTT. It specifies CAWSTLLPGELFF.

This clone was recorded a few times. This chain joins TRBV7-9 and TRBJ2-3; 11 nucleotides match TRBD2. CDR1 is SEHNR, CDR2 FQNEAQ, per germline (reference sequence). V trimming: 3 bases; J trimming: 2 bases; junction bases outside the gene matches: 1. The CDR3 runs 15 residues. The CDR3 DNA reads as TGTGCCAGCAGCTTTAGCGGGGGGGCCACAGATACGCAGTATTTT. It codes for CASSFSGGATDTQYF.

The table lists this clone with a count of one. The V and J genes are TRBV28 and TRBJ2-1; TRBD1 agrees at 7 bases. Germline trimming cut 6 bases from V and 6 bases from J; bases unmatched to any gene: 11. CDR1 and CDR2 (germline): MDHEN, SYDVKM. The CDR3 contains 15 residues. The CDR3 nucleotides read TGTGCCAGCAGGAATCGCCCGGGACAGATCAATGAGCAGTTCTTC. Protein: CASRNRPGQINEQFF.

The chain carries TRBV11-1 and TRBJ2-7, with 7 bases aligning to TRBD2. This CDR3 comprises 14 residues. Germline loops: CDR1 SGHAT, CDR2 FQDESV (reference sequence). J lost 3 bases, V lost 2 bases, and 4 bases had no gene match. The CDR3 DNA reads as TGTGCCAGCAGCTTAAGTCGGACTAGCTACGAGCAGTACTTC. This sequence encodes CASSLSRTSYEQYF. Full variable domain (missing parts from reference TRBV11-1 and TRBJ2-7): EAEVAQSPRYKITEKSQAVAFWCDPISGHATLYWYRQILGQGPELLVQFQDESVVDDSQLPKDRFSAERLKGVDSTLKIQPAELGDSAMYLCASSLSRTSYEQYFGPGTRLTVT.

CDR3 sequence: CASRTGTSITDTQYF. The CDR3, as DNA: TGTGCCAGCAGAACCGGGACTAGCATCACAGATACGCAGTATTTT. This chain connects TRBV6-5 to TRBJ2-3; 9 nucleotides agree with TRBD2. The germline CDR1 and CDR2 sequences are MNHEY and SVGAGI. Trimming cost V 6 bases and J 2 bases; bases outside gene matches: 6. This CDR3 region has 15 residues.

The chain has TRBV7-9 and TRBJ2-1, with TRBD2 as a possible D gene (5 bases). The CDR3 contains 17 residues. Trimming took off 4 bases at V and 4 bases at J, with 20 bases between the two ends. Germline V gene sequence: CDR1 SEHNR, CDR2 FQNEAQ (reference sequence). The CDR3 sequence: CASSSPNSHPGYNEQFF. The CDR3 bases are TGTGCCAGCAGCTCCCCCAACTCCCACCCGGGGTACAATGAGCAGTTCTTC.

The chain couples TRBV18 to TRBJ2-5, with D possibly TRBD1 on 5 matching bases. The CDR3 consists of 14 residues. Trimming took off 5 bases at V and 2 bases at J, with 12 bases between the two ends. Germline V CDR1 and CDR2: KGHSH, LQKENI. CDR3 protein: CASSLPDRQETQYF. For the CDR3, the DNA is TGTGCCAGCTCATTACCCGACAGACAAGAGACCCAGTACTTC.

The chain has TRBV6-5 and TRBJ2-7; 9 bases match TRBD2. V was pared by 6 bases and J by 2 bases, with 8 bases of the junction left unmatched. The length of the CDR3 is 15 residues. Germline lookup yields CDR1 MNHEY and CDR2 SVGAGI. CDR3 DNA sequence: TGTGCCAGCAGCCCGACTAGCGGCTCCGCCTACGAGCAGTACTTC. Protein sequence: CASSPTSGSAYEQYF.

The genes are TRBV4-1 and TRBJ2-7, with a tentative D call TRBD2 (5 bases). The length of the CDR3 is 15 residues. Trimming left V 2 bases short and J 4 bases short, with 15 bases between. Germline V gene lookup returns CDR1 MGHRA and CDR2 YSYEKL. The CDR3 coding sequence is TGCGCCAGCAGCCAACGAAAGGGCTCGGGATACGAGCAGTACTTC. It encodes CASSQRKGSGYEQYF.

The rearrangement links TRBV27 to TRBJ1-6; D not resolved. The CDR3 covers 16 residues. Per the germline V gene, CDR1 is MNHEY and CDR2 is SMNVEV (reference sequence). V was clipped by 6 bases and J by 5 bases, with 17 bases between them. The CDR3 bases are TGTGCCAGCAGCCACCGGTCCGGGGTGAATAATTCACCCCTCCACTTT. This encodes CASSHRSGVNNSPLHF.

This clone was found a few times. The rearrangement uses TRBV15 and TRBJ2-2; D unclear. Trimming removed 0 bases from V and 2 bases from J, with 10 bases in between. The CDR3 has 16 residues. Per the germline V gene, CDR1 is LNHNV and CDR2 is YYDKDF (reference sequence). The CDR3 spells CATSRERQINTGELFF. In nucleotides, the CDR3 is TGTGCCACCAGCAGAGAGCGGCAGATAAACACCGGGGAGCTGTTTTTT.

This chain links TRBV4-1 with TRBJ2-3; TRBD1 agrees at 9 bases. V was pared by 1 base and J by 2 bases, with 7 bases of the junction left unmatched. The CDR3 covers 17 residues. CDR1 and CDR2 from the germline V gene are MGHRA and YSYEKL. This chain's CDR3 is CASSQARTGASTDTQYF. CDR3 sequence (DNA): TGCGCCAGCAGCCAAGCCAGGACAGGGGCTTCCACAGATACGCAGTATTTT.

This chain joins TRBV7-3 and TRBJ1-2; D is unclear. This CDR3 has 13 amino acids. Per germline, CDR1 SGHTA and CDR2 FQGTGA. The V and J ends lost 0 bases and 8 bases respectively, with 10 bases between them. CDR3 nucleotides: TGTGCCAGCAGCTTAACTGCGGGGTTCGGCTACACCTTC. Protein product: CASSLTAGFGYTF.

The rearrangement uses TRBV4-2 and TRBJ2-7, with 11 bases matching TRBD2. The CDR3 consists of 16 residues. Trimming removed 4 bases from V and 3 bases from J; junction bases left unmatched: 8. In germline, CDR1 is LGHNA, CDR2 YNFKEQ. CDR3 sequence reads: CASSPLTSGVIYEQYF. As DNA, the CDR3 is TGTGCCAGCAGCCCACTGACTAGCGGGGTAATCTACGAGCAGTACTTC.